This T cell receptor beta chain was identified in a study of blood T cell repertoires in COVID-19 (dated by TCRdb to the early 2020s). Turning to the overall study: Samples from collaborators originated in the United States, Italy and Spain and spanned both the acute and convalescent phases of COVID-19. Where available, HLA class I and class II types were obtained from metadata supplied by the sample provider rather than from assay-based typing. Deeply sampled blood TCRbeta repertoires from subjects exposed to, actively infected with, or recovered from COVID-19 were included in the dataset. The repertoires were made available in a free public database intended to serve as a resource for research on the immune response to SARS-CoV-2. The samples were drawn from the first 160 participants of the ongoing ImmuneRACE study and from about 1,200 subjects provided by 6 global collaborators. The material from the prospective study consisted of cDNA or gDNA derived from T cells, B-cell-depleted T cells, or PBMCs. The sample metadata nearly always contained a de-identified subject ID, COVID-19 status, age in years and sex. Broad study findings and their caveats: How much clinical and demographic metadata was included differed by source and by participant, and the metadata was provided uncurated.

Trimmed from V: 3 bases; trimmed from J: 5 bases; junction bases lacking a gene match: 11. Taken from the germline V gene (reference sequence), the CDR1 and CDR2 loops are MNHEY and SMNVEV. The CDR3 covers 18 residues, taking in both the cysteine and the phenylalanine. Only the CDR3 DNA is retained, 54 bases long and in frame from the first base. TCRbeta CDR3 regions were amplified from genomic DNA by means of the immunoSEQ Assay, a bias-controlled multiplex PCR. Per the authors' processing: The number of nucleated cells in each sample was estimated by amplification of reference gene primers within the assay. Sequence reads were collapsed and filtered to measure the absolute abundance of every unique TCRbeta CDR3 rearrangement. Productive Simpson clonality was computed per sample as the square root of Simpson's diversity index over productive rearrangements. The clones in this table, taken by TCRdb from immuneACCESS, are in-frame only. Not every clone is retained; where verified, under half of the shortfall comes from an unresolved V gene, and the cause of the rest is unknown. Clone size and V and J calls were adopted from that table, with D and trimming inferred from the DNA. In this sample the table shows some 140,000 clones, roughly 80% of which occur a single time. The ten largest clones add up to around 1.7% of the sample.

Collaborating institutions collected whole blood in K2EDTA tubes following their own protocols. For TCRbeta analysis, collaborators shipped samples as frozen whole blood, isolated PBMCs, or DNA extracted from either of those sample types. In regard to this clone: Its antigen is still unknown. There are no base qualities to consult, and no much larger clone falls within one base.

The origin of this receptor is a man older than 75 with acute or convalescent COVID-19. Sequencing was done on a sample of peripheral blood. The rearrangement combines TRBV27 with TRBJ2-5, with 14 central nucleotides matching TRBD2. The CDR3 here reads CASSFTARTSGGRETQYF. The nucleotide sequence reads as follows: TGTGCCAGCAGTTTCACCGCACGGACTAGCGGGGGGCGGGAGACCCAGTACTTC.